This T cell receptor beta chain was obtained from a study of post-analysis software for immune sequencing data. About the study: Secondary progressive, relapsing-remitting and progressive-relapsing multiple sclerosis were among the included disease courses. Broader study findings: The five TRBV segments detected at higher frequency in patients than in controls included TRBV5-6, TRBV5-1 and TRBV20-1. In multiple sclerosis, normalized Chao1 diversity was significantly below that of controls.

Unique molecular identifiers were built into the TCR beta cDNA libraries. It was from about 0.98 to 11 million T cells that some 500,000 cDNA molecules came. TCRdb re-called the PCR reads with MiXCR, one entry per CDR3 protein. The sample lists under 900,000 distinct CDR3 sequences; roughly 58% were seen once. The CDR3 runs to 15 residues. The germline V gene encodes CDR1 MGHRA and CDR2 YSYEKL. Trimming left V 1 base short and J 4 bases short, with 14 bases between. Turning to this clonotype: The antigen remains unidentified.

The chain couples TRBV4-1 to TRBJ2-7, with D maybe TRBD1 (5 bases). The material sequenced was blood. This clonotype was sampled from a girl aged 5 to 17 with multiple sclerosis. The DNA of the CDR3 is TGCGCCAGCAGCCAAGTTCTCAGGGCAGAGTACGAGCAGTACGTC. Translating gives CASSQVLRAEYEQYV.